This T cell receptor (beta chain) was retrieved from a study of blood T cell repertoires in COVID-19. Study information: Samples representing acute and convalescent COVID-19 were sourced from the United States, Italy and Spain. Sources were T cells, B-cell-depleted T cells, or PBMCs; the material itself was cDNA or gDNA.

Seattle's cohort entered during active infection and was followed longitudinally. V was pared by 0 bases and J by 4 bases, with 11 bases between. Germline V gene data show CDR1 as SGHRS and CDR2 as YFSETQ. The CDR3 extends over 15 amino acids. How the authors handled the data: Amplification with reference gene primers provided the estimates of nucleated cell counts. The data were produced by immunoSEQ multiplex PCR, yet TCRdb's version contains in-frame clones alone and is incomplete. The V and J calls and clone size were taken over from that table, and D and trimming were inferred from the DNA. The sample has about 360,000 clones, roughly 90% seen once.

V usage is TRBV5-1 and J usage is TRBJ2-1; D is unclear. This receptor was identified in a woman aged 55-69 years with COVID-19, enrolled during active disease. The specimen sequenced was peripheral blood. Here the CDR3 DNA reads TGCGCCAGCAGCTTGGAAGGCGGTCCTTACAATGAGCAGTTCTTC. Its translation is CASSLEGGPYNEQFF.